Listed below are T cell receptor beta chains from one sample, sequenced in a study of siplizumab effects on memory and regulatory T cells. The data were produced by immunoSEQ multiplex PCR, yet TCRdb's version contains in-frame clones alone and is incomplete. The repertoire includes 95,000 to 110,000 clones, over 85% of them detected once, and roughly 0.59% sits in the top ten. The specimen was Tregs sorted from blood. Source of these receptors: a human donor in good health. The conserved cysteine and the conserved F or W are not part of the CDR3 here. Fields, in order: J gene, clone size, V gene, CDR3 protein. Clone size is stated in some rows and not others, as once, few, many or a class when expanded.

j_call: TRBJ2-1
clone_size: .
v_call: TRBV7-3
cdr3_aa: ASSLRRGHRSEQF

j_call: TRBJ1-3
clone_size: .
v_call: TRBV19
cdr3_aa: ASSITGSSGNTIY

j_call: TRBJ2-1
clone_size: .
v_call: TRBV4-2
cdr3_aa: ASSQMEGRTYNEQF

j_call: TRBJ1-6
clone_size: .
v_call: TRBV5-4
cdr3_aa: ASSYRSSYNSPLH

j_call: TRBJ2-1
clone_size: .
v_call: TRBV11-3
cdr3_aa: ASSLDPQGYREQF

j_call: TRBJ1-4
clone_size: .
v_call: TRBV2
cdr3_aa: ASTRTTTNEKLF

j_call: TRBJ2-1
clone_size: .
v_call: TRBV15
cdr3_aa: ATSSEYGVSYNEQF

j_call: TRBJ2-1
clone_size: once
v_call: TRBV11-3
cdr3_aa: ASSYGGPSSYNEQF

j_call: TRBJ1-6
clone_size: .
v_call: TRBV2
cdr3_aa: ASSEGGSSYNSPLH

j_call: TRBJ2-7
clone_size: .
v_call: TRBV7-9
cdr3_aa: ASSPGTGLREQY

j_call: TRBJ2-3
clone_size: .
v_call: TRBV10-3
cdr3_aa: AISRDRGTDTQY

j_call: TRBJ2-3
clone_size: once
v_call: TRBV7-8
cdr3_aa: ASSLNGYSDTDTQY

j_call: TRBJ1-5
clone_size: .
v_call: TRBV9
cdr3_aa: ASSVGGGNQPQH